This TCR beta chain is drawn from a study of blood T cell repertoires in COVID-19. Study-wide background: From the United States, Italy and Spain came samples of acute and convalescent COVID-19. The analysed material was cDNA or gDNA that came from T cells, B-cell-depleted T cells, or PBMCs.

The germline V gene has CDR1 SGHDT and CDR2 YYEEEE. CDR3 length: 14 residues. V lost 7 bases, J lost 1 base, and 6 bases stayed unmatched. Original processing notes: Estimated nucleated cell counts came from reference gene primer amplification. This table comes from immunoSEQ multiplex PCR, and its TCRdb copy is limited to in-frame clones, with some not included. Clone size and V and J calls were adopted from that table, with D and trimming inferred from the DNA. The repertoire holds some 93,000 clones, with about nine tenths as singletons. This sequence joins TRBV5-6 and TRBJ1-2; 8 bases are a match to TRBD1. Sequencing was performed on peripheral blood. The TCR sequence derives from a man aged 50-60 years with acute or convalescent COVID-19. This CDR3 reads CASQLTGDNYGYTF. The CDR3 coding sequence is TGTGCCAGCCAACTGACAGGGGATAACTATGGCTACACCTTC.